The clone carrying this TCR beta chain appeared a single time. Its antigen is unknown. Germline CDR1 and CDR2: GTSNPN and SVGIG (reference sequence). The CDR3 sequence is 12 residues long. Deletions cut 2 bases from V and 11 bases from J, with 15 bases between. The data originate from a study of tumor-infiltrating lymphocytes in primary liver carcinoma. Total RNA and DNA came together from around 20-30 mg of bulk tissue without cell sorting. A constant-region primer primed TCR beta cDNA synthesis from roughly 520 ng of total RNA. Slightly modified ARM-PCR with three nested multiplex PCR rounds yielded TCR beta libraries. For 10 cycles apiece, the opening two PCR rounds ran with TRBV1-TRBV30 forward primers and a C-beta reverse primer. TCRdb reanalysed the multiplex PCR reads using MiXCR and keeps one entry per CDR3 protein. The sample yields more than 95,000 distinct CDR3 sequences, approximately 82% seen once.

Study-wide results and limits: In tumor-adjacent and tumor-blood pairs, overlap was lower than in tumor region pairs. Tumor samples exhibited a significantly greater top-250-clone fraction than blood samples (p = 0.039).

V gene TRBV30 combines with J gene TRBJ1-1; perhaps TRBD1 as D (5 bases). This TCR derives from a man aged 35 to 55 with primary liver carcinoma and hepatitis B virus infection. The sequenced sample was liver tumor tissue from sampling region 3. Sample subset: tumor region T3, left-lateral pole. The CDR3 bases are TGTGCCTGGAGTATACGGACAAATGAGGCTTTCTTT. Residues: CAWSIRTNEAFF.